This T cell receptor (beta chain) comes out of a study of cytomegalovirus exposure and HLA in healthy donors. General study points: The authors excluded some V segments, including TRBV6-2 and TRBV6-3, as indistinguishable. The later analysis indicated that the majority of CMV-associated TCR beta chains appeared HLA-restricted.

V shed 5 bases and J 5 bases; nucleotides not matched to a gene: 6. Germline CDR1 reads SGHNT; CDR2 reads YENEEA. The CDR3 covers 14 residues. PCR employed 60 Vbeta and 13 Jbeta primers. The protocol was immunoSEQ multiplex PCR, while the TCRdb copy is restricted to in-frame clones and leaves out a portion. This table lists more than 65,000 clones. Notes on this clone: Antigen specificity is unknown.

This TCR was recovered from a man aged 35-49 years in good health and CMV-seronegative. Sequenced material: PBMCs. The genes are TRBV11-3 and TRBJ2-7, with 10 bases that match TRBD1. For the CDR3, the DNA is TGTGCCAGCAGCCCTCGGGACAGGGGCCACGAGCAGTACTTC. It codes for CASSPRDRGHEQYF.